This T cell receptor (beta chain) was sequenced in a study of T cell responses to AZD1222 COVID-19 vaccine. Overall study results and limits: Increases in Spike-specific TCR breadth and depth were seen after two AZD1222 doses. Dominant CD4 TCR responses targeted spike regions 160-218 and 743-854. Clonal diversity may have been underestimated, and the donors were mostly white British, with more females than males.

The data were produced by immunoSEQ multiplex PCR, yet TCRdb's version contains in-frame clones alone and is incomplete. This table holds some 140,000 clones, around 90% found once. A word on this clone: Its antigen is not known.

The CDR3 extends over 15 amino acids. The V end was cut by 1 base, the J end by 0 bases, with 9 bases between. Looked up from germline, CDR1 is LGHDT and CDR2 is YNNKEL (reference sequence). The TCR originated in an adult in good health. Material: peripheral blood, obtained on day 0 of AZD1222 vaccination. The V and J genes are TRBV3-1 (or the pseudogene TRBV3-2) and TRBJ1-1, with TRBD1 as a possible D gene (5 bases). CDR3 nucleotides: TGTGCCAGCAGCCAAGTTTCAGGGATGAACACTGAAGCTTTCTTT. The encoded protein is CASSQVSGMNTEAFF.